A selection of T cell receptor beta chains follows, all from one sample in a study of blood T cell repertoires in COVID-19. The repertoire was sequenced with immunoSEQ multiplex PCR; TCRdb's copy has only in-frame clones and lacks some. The table includes 350,000 to 400,000 clones, approximately 90% detected once. Sequencing used PBMCs or T cells enriched from blood (not recorded which). All receptors derive from a woman under 40 with acute COVID-19. The CDR3 runs from the conserved cysteine through the conserved F or W. D genes are given only for firm matches. Only some rows state a clone size, as once, few, many or a class for expanded clones.

abundance | d_gene | j_gene | v_gene | CDR3nt | CDR3aa
. | TRBD1 | TRBJ1-2 | TRBV5-1 | TGCGCCAGCAGCCCACGGACAGGGGATGGCTACACCTTC | CASSPRTGDGYTF
. | . | TRBJ1-2 | TRBV10-3 | TGTGCCATCAGTGATCCTATCCGGGAGGGGGTAACGGACTACACCTTC | CAISDPIREGVTDYTF
. | . | TRBJ2-2 | TRBV7-3 | TGTGCCAGCAGCGCAACAGCCGGGGAGCTGTTTTTT | CASSATAGELFF
. | TRBD1 | TRBJ1-1 | TRBV7-9 | TGTGCCAGCAGCTTAGCGCGACAGGGGATCGGGGGCACTGAAGCTTTCTTT | CASSLARQGIGGTEAFF
. | TRBD2 | TRBJ2-1 | TRBV4-2 | TGTGCCAGCAGCCTCGGGGGGGCCGAGGTGAATGAGCAGTTCTTC | CASSLGGAEVNEQFF
. | . | TRBJ1-5 | TRBV10-1 | TGCGCCAGCAGTGAGTGGGGGGATCAGCCCCAGCATTTT | CASSEWGDQPQHF
. | . | TRBJ1-1 | TRBV18 | TGTGCCAGCTCAGACAGGAACACGAACACTGAAGCTTTCTTT | CASSDRNTNTEAFF
. | . | TRBJ1-1 | TRBV15 | TGTGCCACCAGCAGGGATCAGGGGAGTGGGACTGAAGCTTTCTTT | CATSRDQGSGTEAFF
few | . | TRBJ1-4 | TRBV21-1 | TGTGCCAGCAGCAGAAGACAGCATGAAAAACTGTTTTTT | CASSRRQHEKLFF
. | TRBD2 | TRBJ2-1 | TRBV24-1 | TGTGCCACCAGTGATAGGATCGGCGGGGGTAAGGGCAATGAGCAGTTCTTC | CATSDRIGGGKGNEQFF
. | . | TRBJ2-7 | TRBV5-6 | TGTGCCAGCAGCCAGGGGTATAGTCTAAACTACGAGCAGTACTTC | CASSQGYSLNYEQYF
. | . | TRBJ1-2 | TRBV30 | TGTGCCTGGAGTGTACGACGCCGGCAGGGAGGGTTCTATGGCTACACCTTC | CAWSVRRRQGGFYGYTF